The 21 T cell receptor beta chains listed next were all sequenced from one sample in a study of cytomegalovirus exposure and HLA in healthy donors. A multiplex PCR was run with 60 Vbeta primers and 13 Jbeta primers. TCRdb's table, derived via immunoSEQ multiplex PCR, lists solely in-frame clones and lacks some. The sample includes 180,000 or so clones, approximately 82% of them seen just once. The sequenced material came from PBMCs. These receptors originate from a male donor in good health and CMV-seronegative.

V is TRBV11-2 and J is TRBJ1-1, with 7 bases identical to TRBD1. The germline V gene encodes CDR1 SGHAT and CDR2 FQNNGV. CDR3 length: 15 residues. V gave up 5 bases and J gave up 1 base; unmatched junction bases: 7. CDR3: CASSERQGRNTEAFF. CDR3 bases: TGTGCCAGCAGCGAAAGACAGGGTAGGAACACTGAAGCTTTCTTT.

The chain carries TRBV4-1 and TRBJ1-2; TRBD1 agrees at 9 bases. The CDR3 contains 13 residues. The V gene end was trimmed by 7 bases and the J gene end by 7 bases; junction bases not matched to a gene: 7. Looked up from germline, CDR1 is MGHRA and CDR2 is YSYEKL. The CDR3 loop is CASNPTGGGGYTF. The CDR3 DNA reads TGCGCCAGCAACCCGACAGGGGGGGGTGGCTACACCTTC.

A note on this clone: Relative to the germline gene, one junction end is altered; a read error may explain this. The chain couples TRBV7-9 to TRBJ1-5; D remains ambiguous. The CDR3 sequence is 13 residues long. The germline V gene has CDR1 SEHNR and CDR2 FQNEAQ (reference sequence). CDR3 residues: CSSTKYPGQPQHF. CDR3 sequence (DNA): TGTTCCAGCACCAAATACCCGGGTCAGCCCCAGCATTTT.

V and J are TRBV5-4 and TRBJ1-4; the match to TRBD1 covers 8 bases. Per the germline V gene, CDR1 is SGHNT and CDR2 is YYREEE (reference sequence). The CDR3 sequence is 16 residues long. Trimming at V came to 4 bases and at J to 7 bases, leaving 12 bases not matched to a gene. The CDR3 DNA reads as TGTGCCAGCAGCAAATCAGGGGGCGGCACGACTGAAAAACTGTTTTTT. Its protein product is CASSKSGGGTTEKLFF.

The CDR3 is CASSSRQGPFYGYTF. The DNA for the CDR3 is TGTGCCAGCAGCTCCCGACAGGGGCCGTTCTATGGCTACACCTTC. The chain combines TRBV5-4 with TRBJ1-2; 8 bases agree with TRBD1. Germline trimming cut 3 bases from V and 4 bases from J; bases unmatched to any gene: 8. In germline, CDR1 is SGHNT, CDR2 YYREEE (reference sequence). The CDR3 has 15 residues.

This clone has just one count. The CDR3 DNA reads as TGTGCCAGCAGGCCGGCGGCGAACACTGAAGCTTTCTTT. Amino acids: CASRPAANTEAFF. The V and J genes are TRBV28 and TRBJ1-1; D call uncertain. V lost 6 bases to trimming and J lost 1 base, with 9 bases between them. Germline-derived CDR1 and CDR2 are MDHEN and SYDVKM. There are 13 residues in the CDR3.

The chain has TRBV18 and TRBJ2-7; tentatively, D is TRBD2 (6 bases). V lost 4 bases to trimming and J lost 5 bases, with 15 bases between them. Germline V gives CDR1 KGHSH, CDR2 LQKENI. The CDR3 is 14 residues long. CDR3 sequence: CASSLRGSEHEQYF. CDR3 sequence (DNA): TGTGCCAGCTCACTCCGGGGGAGTGAACACGAGCAGTACTTC.

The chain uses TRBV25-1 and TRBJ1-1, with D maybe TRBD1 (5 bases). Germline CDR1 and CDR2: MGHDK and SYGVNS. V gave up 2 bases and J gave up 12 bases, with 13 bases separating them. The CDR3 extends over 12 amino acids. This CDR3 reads CASSERGRDPFF. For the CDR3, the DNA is TGTGCCAGCAGTGAAAGGGGCAGGGATCCTTTCTTT. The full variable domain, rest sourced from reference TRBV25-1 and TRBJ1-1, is EADIYQTPRYLVIGTGKKITLECSQTMGHDKMYWYQQDPGMELHLIHYSYGVNSTEKGDLSSESTVSRIRTEHFPLTLESARPSHTSQYLCASSERGRDPFFGQGTRLTVV.

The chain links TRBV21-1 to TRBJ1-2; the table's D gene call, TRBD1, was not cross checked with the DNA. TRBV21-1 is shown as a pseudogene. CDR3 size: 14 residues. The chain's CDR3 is CASSQTQPNYGYTF. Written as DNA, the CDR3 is TGTGCCAGCAGCCAGACACAGCCTAACTATGGCTACACCTTC.

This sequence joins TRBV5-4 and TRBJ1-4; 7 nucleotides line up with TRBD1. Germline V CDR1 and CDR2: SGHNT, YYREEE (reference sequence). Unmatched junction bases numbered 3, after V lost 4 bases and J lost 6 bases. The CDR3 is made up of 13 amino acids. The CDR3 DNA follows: TGTGCCAGCAGCCTCGGACAGGATGAAAAACTGTTTTTT. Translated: CASSLGQDEKLFF.

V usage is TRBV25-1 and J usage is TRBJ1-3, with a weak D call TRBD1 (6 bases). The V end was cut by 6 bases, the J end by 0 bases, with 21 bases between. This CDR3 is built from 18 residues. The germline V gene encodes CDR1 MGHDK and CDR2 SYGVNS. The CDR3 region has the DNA TGTGCCAGCAGCCCGAAGGGGAGACAGGAGAGCTCTGGAAACACCATATATTTT. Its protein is CASSPKGRQESSGNTIYF.

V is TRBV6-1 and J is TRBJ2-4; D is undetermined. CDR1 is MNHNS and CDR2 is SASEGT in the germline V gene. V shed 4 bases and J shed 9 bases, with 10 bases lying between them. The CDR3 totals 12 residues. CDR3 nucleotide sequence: TGTGCCAGCAGTGTATCTAGGAGCATTCAGTACTTC. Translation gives CASSVSRSIQYF.

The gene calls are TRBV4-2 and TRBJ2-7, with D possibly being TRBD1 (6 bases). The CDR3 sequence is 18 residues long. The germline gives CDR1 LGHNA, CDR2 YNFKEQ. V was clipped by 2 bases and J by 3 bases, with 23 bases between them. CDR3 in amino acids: CASSQPRGRIAVNYEQYF. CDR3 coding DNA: TGTGCCAGCAGCCAACCCAGGGGTCGGATAGCTGTAAACTACGAGCAGTACTTC.

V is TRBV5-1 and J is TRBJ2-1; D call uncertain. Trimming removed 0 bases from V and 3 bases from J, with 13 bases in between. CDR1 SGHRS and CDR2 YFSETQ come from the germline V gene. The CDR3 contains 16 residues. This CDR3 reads CASSLAVDSLYNEQFF. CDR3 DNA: TGCGCCAGCAGCTTGGCCGTCGACTCCCTCTACAATGAGCAGTTCTTC.

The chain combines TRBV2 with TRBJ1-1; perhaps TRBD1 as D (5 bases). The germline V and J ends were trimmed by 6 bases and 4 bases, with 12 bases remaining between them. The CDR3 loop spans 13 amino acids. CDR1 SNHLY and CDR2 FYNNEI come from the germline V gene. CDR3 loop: CASRGIGVTEAFF. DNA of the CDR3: TGTGCCAGCAGGGGCATAGGGGTCACTGAAGCTTTCTTT.

Here the CDR3 reads CASSSPFLRQGRGNEQFF. The CDR3 region has the DNA TGTGCCAGCAGCTCACCCTTCCTACGACAGGGTCGTGGCAATGAGCAGTTCTTC. The V gene is TRBV7-6, the J gene TRBJ2-1; TRBD1 matches 7 bases. V was pared by 4 bases and J by 6 bases, with 18 bases of the junction left unmatched. This CDR3 has 18 amino acids. Germline CDR1 is SGHVS and CDR2 is FNYEAQ.

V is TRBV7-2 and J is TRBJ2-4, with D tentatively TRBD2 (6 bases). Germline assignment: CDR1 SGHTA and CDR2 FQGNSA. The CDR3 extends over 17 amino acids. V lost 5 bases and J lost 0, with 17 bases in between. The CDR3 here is CASSPVTLAKAKNIQYF. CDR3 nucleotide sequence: TGTGCCAGCAGCCCAGTGACCCTAGCGAAAGCCAAAAACATTCAGTACTTC.

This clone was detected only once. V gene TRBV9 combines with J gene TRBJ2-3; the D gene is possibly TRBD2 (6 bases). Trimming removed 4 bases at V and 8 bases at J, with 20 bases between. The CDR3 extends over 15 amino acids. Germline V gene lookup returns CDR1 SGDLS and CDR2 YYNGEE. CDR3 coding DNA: TGTGCCAGCAGCCCTAGGGGCGGGGCAACGGGTACGCAGTATTTT. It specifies CASSPRGGATGTQYF. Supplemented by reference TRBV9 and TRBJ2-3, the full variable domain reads DSGVTQTPKHLITATGQRVTLRCSPRSGDLSVYWYQQSLDQGLQFLIQYYNGEERAKGNILERFSAQQFPDLHSELNLSSLELGDSALYFCASSPRGGATGTQYFGPGTRLTVL.

The DNA of the CDR3 is TGTGCCAGCAGCTTGCTGGCTAGCGGGGGAAACCAAGAGACCCAGTACTTC. Protein: CASSLLASGGNQETQYF. J is TRBJ2-5 and V is TRBV5-4; 10 bases map to TRBD2. CDR3 length: 17 amino acids. Germline assignment: CDR1 SGHNT and CDR2 YYREEE (reference sequence). Unmatched junction bases numbered 6, after V lost 1 base and J lost 0 bases.

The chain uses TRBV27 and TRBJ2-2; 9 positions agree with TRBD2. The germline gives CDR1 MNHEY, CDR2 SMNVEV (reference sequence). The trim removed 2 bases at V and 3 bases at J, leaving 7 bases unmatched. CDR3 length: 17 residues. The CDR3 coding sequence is TGTGCCAGCAGTTTAAGGGCGGGAGGGCCCTACACCGGGGAGCTGTTTTTT. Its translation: CASSLRAGGPYTGELFF.

The CDR3 DNA reads as TGTGCCAGCAGCTTAACTACTGACACCGGCCCCCTCCACTTT. This sequence encodes CASSLTTDTGPLHF. The chain joins TRBV7-3 to TRBJ1-6; no reliable D call. Between the trimmed V and J ends, which lost 0 bases and 13 bases, there was a span of 13 bases. The CDR3 is 14 amino acids. Germline V gene data show CDR1 as SGHTA and CDR2 as FQGTGA. Together with reference TRBV7-3 and TRBJ1-6, the CDR3 gives the full variable domain: GAGVSQTPSNKVTEKGKYVELRCDPISGHTALYWYRQSLGQGPEFLIYFQGTGAADDSGLPNDRFFAVRPEGSVSTLKIQRTERGDSAVYLCASSLTTDTGPLHFGNGTRLTVT.